Each of the 22 T cell receptor beta chains below was sequenced from the same sample in a study of technical replicates of blood from a handful of donors. The assay was immunoSEQ multiplex PCR, and TCRdb's table has in-frame clones only and misses some. Of roughly 76,000 clones listed, 94% are singletons. Sequenced material: T cells isolated from PBMCs. These receptors were collected from a human donor in good health.

The chain combines TRBV18 with TRBJ2-7, with a weak D call TRBD2 (6 bases). This CDR3 is 15 amino acids long. Trimming left V 3 bases short and J 3 bases short, with 15 bases between. From germline, CDR1 is KGHSH and CDR2 LQKENI. The CDR3 DNA follows: TGTGCCAGCTCACCCCAGGAGGGTAGACTCTACGAGCAGTACTTC. Its translation is CASSPQEGRLYEQYF.

The count of this clone is one. The chain is built from TRBV9 and TRBJ1-2; TRBD1 matches at 8 bases. The CDR3 consists of 16 residues. The junction had 7 bases not matched to a gene; V was cut back by 0 bases and J by 3 bases. CDR1 SGDLS and CDR2 YYNGEE come from the germline V gene. This CDR3 is CASSVGVQGAYYGYTF. The CDR3 DNA reads TGTGCCAGCAGCGTAGGAGTGCAGGGGGCGTACTATGGCTACACCTTC. Complete variable domain (other parts from reference TRBV9 and TRBJ1-2): DSGVTQTPKHLITATGQRVTLRCSPRSGDLSVYWYQQSLDQGLQFLIQYYNGEERAKGNILERFSAQQFPDLHSELNLSSLELGDSALYFCASSVGVQGAYYGYTFGSGTRLTVV.

V gene TRBV7-3 combines with J gene TRBJ1-1, with 7 bases identical to TRBD1. V lost 4 bases and J lost 3; bases outside the gene matches: 5. The CDR3 covers 14 residues. From germline, CDR1 is SGHTA and CDR2 FQGTGA. The CDR3 here is CASSSQGLDTEAFF. CDR3 coding DNA: TGTGCCAGCAGCTCACAGGGGTTGGACACTGAAGCTTTCTTT.

The chain employs TRBV10-1 and TRBJ2-3; 9 bases match TRBD1. The germline CDR1 and CDR2 sequences are WNHNN and SYGVQD (reference sequence). V dropped 10 bases and J dropped 3; count of bases not matched to a gene: 8. The CDR3 sequence is 14 residues long. CDR3 amino acids: CATPGQGATDTQYF. CDR3 bases: TGCGCCACCCCGGGACAGGGTGCAACAGATACGCAGTATTTT.

The rearrangement uses TRBV5-6 and TRBJ2-7; 11 bases align to TRBD1. This CDR3 region has 13 residues. Looked up from germline, CDR1 is SGHDT and CDR2 is YYEEEE. Trimming removed 3 bases from V and 7 bases from J; junction bases left unmatched: 3. DNA of the CDR3: TGTGCCAGCAGCTGGGACAGGGGGTGGGAGCAGTACTTC. Translated, it gives CASSWDRGWEQYF.

The chain has TRBV19 and TRBJ2-1; D unclear. The V end lost 0 bases, the J end lost 7 bases, and 7 bases lay between the germline ends. The CDR3 is 13 amino acids. Per germline, CDR1 LNHDA and CDR2 SQIVND (reference sequence). The CDR3 bases are TGTGCCAGTAGTATAGACCCACAAAATGAGCAGTTCTTC. Amino acids: CASSIDPQNEQFF.

The V gene is TRBV6-1, the J gene TRBJ2-7; possible D gene TRBD1, 5 bases. CDR1 and CDR2 (germline): MNHNS, SASEGT. This CDR3 contains 15 residues. V shed 10 bases and J shed 4 bases, with 23 bases lying between them. CDR3 sequence (DNA): TGTGCCACCACTATTTGGGTCCAGGGTACATACGAGCAGTACTTC. Protein sequence: CATTIWVQGTYEQYF.

The CDR3 DNA follows: TGTGCCTGGAGTGTAGCGGGGACCACAGATACGCAGTATTTT. Translation: CAWSVAGTTDTQYF. V gene TRBV30 combines with J gene TRBJ2-3; 7 bases line up with TRBD2. Germline CDR1 reads GTSNPN; CDR2 reads SVGIG (reference sequence). After removal of 0 bases from V and 2 bases from J, the junction contained 2 bases not matched to a gene. The CDR3 loop spans 14 amino acids.

The rearrangement links TRBV28 to TRBJ1-5; 10 nucleotides line up with TRBD1. J was trimmed by 2 bases and V by 10 bases; bases with no gene match: 8. CDR1 is MDHEN and CDR2 is SYDVKM in the germline V gene. CDR3 length equals 15 residues. CDR3 sequence: CATYDRGLGNQPQHF. The CDR3 DNA reads as TGTGCCACTTACGACAGGGGGCTTGGCAATCAGCCCCAGCATTTT.

The CDR3 region is CASIGLSSGILYEQYF. For the CDR3, the DNA is TGTGCCAGCATCGGTTTGTCTTCGGGGATCCTCTACGAGCAGTACTTC. This chain connects TRBV2 to TRBJ2-7, with D possibly TRBD2 on 5 matching bases. Trimming pared 7 bases from V and 3 bases from J, leaving 22 bases between. CDR1 is SNHLY, CDR2 FYNNEI, per germline. The CDR3 has 16 residues.

This clone was recorded once. CDR3 sequence: CASSYEDSWGYTF. CDR3 DNA: TGTGCCAGCAGTTATGAGGACAGTTGGGGCTACACCTTC. The V and J genes are TRBV5-6 and TRBJ1-2, with D possibly being TRBD1 (6 bases). The CDR3 has 13 amino acids. Trimming removed 5 bases from V and 8 bases from J, with 16 bases in between. Germline values: CDR1 SGHDT, CDR2 YYEEEE.

The V call is TRBV27, the J call TRBJ2-7, with a tentative D call TRBD2 (5 bases). Trimming stripped 3 bases from V and 4 bases from J, with 13 bases between. The CDR3 loop spans 14 amino acids. Germline CDR1 and CDR2: MNHEY and SMNVEV (reference sequence). The CDR3 loop is CASSFGISSYEQYF. The CDR3 DNA reads as TGTGCCAGCAGTTTCGGGATTAGCTCTTACGAGCAGTACTTC.

The chain couples TRBV29-1 to TRBJ1-1; D unresolved. The germline V gene encodes CDR1 SQVTM and CDR2 ANQGSEA. Trimming removed 5 bases from V and 0 bases from J, with 19 bases in between. CDR3 length equals 16 residues. CDR3 region: CSVSRGTLPMNTEAFF. Here the CDR3 DNA reads TGCAGCGTTTCTCGGGGAACCCTCCCCATGAACACTGAAGCTTTCTTT.

The chain joins TRBV27 to TRBJ2-1; 7 positions match TRBD2. CDR3 length: 16 amino acids. V trimming: 0 bases; J trimming: 2 bases; junction bases outside the gene matches: 4. Germline V CDR1 and CDR2: MNHEY, SMNVEV (reference sequence). CDR3 bases: TGTGCCAGCAGTTTATCTTACCGGGAGGCCTACAATGAGCAGTTCTTC. Its protein product is CASSLSYREAYNEQFF.

This chain uses TRBV11-1 with TRBJ2-7; 10 positions match TRBD1. This CDR3 has 14 amino acids. Germline lookup yields CDR1 SGHAT and CDR2 FQDESV (reference sequence). The trim removed 3 bases at V and 5 bases at J, leaving 4 bases unmatched. The CDR3 nucleotides read TGTGCCAGCAGCTTTAGACAGGGGGCCAACGAGCAGTACTTC. Its translation is CASSFRQGANEQYF.

With respect to this clone: This sample includes further DNA sequences coding for the same CDR3. The rearrangement uses TRBV6-6 and TRBJ2-3; 8 nucleotides line up with TRBD1. Germline V gene lookup returns CDR1 MNHNY and CDR2 SVGAGI (reference sequence). CDR3 size: 16 residues. V lost 5 bases and J lost 1; bases outside the gene matches: 8. The CDR3 protein is CASSPTGGGGTDTQYF. The CDR3 DNA reads as TGTGCCAGCAGTCCTACAGGGGGAGGAGGCACAGATACGCAGTATTTT.

V usage is TRBV18 and J usage is TRBJ2-7, with 7 positions matching TRBD2. Looked up from germline, CDR1 is KGHSH and CDR2 is LQKENI. After removal of 0 bases from V and 1 base from J, the junction contained 0 bases not matched to a gene. CDR3 length: 14 residues. The DNA for the CDR3 is TGTGCCAGCTCACCACCTAGCGGGTCCTACGAGCAGTACTTC. Translated, it gives CASSPPSGSYEQYF.

This chain connects TRBV7-9 to TRBJ2-3; TRBD2 aligns across 12 bases. V trimming: 5 bases; J trimming: 4 bases; junction bases outside the gene matches: 7. The germline CDR1 and CDR2 sequences are SEHNR and FQNEAQ (reference sequence). There are 16 residues in the CDR3. CDR3 loop: CASSPLAGGVPDTQYF. Here the CDR3 DNA reads TGTGCCAGCAGCCCCCTAGCGGGAGGGGTCCCAGATACGCAGTATTTT.

This chain links TRBV27 with TRBJ2-4, with 9 bases that match TRBD1. CDR3 length: 16 amino acids. Germline assignment: CDR1 MNHEY and CDR2 SMNVEV (reference sequence). V was pared by 6 bases and J by 1 base, with 7 bases of the junction left unmatched. CDR3 in DNA: TGTGCCAGCAGGGTGCGACAGGGGGGTGCCAAAAACATTCAGTACTTC. Amino acid sequence: CASRVRQGGAKNIQYF.

V usage is TRBV19 and J usage is TRBJ2-2, with 7 bases lining up with TRBD2. The V gene end was trimmed by 3 bases and the J gene end by 3 bases; junction bases not matched to a gene: 10. CDR1 is LNHDA, CDR2 SQIVND, per germline (reference sequence). This CDR3 spans 17 amino acids. This CDR3 is CASSILLASGYTGELFF. DNA of the CDR3: TGTGCCAGTAGTATCTTATTGGCTAGCGGTTACACCGGGGAGCTGTTTTTT.

The rearrangement links TRBV27 to TRBJ1-1; TRBD1 aligns across 8 bases. Germline V lookup: CDR1 MNHEY, CDR2 SMNVEV (reference sequence). Germline trimming cut 5 bases from V and 2 bases from J; bases unmatched to any gene: 7. The CDR3 has 15 amino acids. The CDR3 DNA reads TGTGCCAGCAGTCCGCGGGGACAGGCAAACACTGAAGCTTTCTTT. Protein sequence: CASSPRGQANTEAFF.

The rearrangement uses TRBV6-1 and TRBJ2-5; no clear D gene. V was clipped by 3 bases and J by 5 bases, with 10 bases between them. CDR1 is MNHNS and CDR2 is SASEGT in the germline V gene. CDR3 length equals 13 residues. CDR3 coding DNA: TGTGCCAGCAGTGACAACAGAAGGGAGACCCAGTACTTC. Residues: CASSDNRRETQYF.